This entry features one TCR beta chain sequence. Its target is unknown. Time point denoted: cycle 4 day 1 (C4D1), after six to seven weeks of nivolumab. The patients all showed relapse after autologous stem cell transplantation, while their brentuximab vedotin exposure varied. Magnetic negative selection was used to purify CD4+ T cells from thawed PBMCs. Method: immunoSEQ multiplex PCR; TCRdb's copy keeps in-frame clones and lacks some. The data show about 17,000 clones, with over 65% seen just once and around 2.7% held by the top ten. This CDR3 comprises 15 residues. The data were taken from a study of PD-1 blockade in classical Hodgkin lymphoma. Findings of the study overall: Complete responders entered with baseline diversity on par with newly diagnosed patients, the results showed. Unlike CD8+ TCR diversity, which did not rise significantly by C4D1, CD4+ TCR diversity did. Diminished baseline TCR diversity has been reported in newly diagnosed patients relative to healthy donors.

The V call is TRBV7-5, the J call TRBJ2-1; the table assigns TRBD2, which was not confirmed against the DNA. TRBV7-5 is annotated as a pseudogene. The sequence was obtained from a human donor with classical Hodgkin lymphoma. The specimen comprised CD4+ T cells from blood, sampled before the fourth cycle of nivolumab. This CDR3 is CARSLLRVVHNEQFF. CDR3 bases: TGTGCCAGAAGCTTACTGAGGGTCGTGCACAATGAGCAGTTCTTC.